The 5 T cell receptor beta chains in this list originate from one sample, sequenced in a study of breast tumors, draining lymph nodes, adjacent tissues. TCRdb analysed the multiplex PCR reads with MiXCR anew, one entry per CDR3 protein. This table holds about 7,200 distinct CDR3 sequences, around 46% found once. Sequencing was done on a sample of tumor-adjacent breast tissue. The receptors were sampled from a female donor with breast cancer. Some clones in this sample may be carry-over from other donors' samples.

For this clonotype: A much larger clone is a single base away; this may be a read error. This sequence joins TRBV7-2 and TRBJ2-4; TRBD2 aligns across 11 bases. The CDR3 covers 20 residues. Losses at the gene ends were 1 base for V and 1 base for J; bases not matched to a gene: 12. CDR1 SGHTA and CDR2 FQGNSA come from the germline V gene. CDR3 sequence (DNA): TGTGCCAGCAGCTTAGGGTTCGAGGGTTCTAGCGGGAGGGCCAAAAACATTCAGTACTTC. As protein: CASSLGFEGSSGRAKNIQYF.

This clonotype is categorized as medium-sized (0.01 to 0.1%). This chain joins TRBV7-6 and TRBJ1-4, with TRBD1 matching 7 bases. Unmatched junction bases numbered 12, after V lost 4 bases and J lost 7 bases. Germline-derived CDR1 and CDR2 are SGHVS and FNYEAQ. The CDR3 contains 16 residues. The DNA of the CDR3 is TGTGCCAGCAGCTCCCAGCAGGGGGAAGAGCGTGAAAAACTGTTTTTT. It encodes CASSSQQGEEREKLFF.

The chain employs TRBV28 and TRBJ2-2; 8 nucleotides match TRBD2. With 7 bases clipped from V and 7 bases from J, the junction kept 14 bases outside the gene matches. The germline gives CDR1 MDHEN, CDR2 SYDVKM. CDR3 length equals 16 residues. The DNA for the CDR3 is TGTGCCAGCAAAAACTCGGGACTAGGGTTAGTCGGGGAGCTGTTTTTT. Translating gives CASKNSGLGLVGELFF.

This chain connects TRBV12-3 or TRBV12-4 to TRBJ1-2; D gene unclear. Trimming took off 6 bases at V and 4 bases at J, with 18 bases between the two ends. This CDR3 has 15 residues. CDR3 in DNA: TGTGCCAGCAGCCCCTATACGAACGGAGGCTATGGCTACACCTTC. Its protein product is CASSPYTNGGYGYTF.

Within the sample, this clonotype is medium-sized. The CDR3 bases are TGCAGTGCTACCGACCGGACAGGGGACGGTTTCAATGAGCAGTTCTTC. Protein: CSATDRTGDGFNEQFF. The gene calls are TRBV20-1 and TRBJ2-1; 9 bases map to TRBD1. This CDR3 is 16 amino acids long. The J segment lost 6 bases and the V segment lost 4 bases, leaving 13 bases of the junction unmatched. Per the germline V gene, CDR1 is DFQATT and CDR2 is SNEGSKA (reference sequence).